This is a list of T cell receptor beta chains from one sample in a study of CD8 T cells in Susac syndrome. TCRdb reprocessed the immunoSEQ multiplex PCR reads via MiXCR and lists one record per CDR3 protein. The profile shows about 150,000 distinct CDR3 sequences, approximately 93% of them singletons. Input material: CD8+ T cells from PBMCs. The source of these receptors is a human donor with multiple sclerosis. Both conserved end residues are part of each CDR3. Each record gives: V gene, D gene, J gene, CDR3 DNA, CDR3 protein. D genes are given only for firm matches.

V: TRBV30; D: .; J: TRBJ2-7; DNA: TGTGCCTGGAGAGCGAGCGGAACCTACGAGCAGTACTTC; CDR3: CAWRASGTYEQYF
V: TRBV18; D: TRBD1; J: TRBJ2-1; DNA: TGTGCCAGCTCGACCAGTCGGGACAGGTGGACCAATGAGCAGTTCTTC; CDR3: CASSTSRDRWTNEQFF
V: TRBV29-1; D: .; J: TRBJ2-1; DNA: TGCAGCGTTGATGGGGTGCGGTCCGAAAGCTCCTACAATGAGCAGTTCTTC; CDR3: CSVDGVRSESSYNEQFF
V: TRBV29-1; D: .; J: TRBJ2-2; DNA: TGCAGCGTCGCACTCGGGGGAAACACCGGGGAGCTGTTTTTT; CDR3: CSVALGGNTGELFF
V: TRBV30; D: .; J: TRBJ2-7; DNA: TGTGCCTGGAGTGTTGGGCTGGGAAGGGAGCAGTACTTC; CDR3: CAWSVGLGREQYF
V: TRBV20-1; D: TRBD1; J: TRBJ1-2; DNA: TGCAGTGCTAGAGTCCACCAACAGGGGCCCCACTATGGCTACACCTTC; CDR3: CSARVHQQGPHYGYTF
V: TRBV30; D: TRBD1; J: TRBJ2-7; DNA: TGTGCCTGGGAGGAGGGACAGGGTCTCTACGAGCAGTACTTC; CDR3: CAWEEGQGLYEQYF
V: TRBV25-1; D: TRBD1; J: TRBJ1-2; DNA: TGTGCCAGCAGTGGGATACAGGGGGGATATGGCTACACCTTC; CDR3: CASSGIQGGYGYTF
V: TRBV12-3/TRBV12-4; D: .; J: TRBJ2-3; DNA: TGTGCCAGCAGGAACATCCGGTGGACAGATACGCAGTATTTT; CDR3: CASRNIRWTDTQYF
V: TRBV3-1; D: .; J: TRBJ2-7; DNA: TGTGCCAGCAGCGAAGAATCTATGGTAGGACACGGCTCCTACGAGCAGTACTTC; CDR3: CASSEESMVGHGSYEQYF
V: TRBV11-1; D: TRBD2; J: TRBJ2-1; DNA: TGTGCCAGCAGCTTAAATATCGGGGGGGGACCCTACAATGAGCAGTTCTTC; CDR3: CASSLNIGGGPYNEQFF
V: TRBV12-3/TRBV12-4; D: .; J: TRBJ1-1; DNA: TGTGCCAGCAGTCCCAGTAGGGAGGGAGCTTTCTTT; CDR3: CASSPSREGAFF
V: TRBV6-2/TRBV6-3; D: TRBD2; J: TRBJ2-3; DNA: TGTGCCAGCAGGCTATTTAGCGGGGGAACCGCAGATACGCAGTATTTT; CDR3: CASRLFSGGTADTQYF
V: TRBV29-1; D: .; J: TRBJ1-2; DNA: TGCAGCGTTGAGGACCGGGCTGGCTACACCTTC; CDR3: CSVEDRAGYTF
V: TRBV30; D: TRBD2; J: TRBJ2-3; DNA: TGTGCCTGTACAGGGAGCGGGGGAAGGACAGATACGCAGTATTTT; CDR3: CACTGSGGRTDTQYF
V: TRBV29-1; D: TRBD2; J: TRBJ2-1; DNA: TGCAGCGTTGCCAGCGGGGGGCTCTACAATGAGCAGTTCTTC; CDR3: CSVASGGLYNEQFF
V: TRBV5-4; D: .; J: TRBJ2-1; DNA: TGTGCCAGCAGCTTGCGAAGCGCTGAGCAGTTCTTC; CDR3: CASSLRSAEQFF
V: TRBV18; D: .; J: TRBJ1-1; DNA: TGTGCCAGCTCACCACCGCCGGGGCAGGTTATTAACACTGAAGCTTTCTTT; CDR3: CASSPPPGQVINTEAFF
V: TRBV29-1; D: TRBD1; J: TRBJ2-5; DNA: TGCAGCGTTGACGAGGGGGCCTTCCAAGAGACCCAGTACTTC; CDR3: CSVDEGAFQETQYF
V: TRBV20-1; D: .; J: TRBJ2-1; DNA: TGCAGTGCTAGTCGCGCGGGCCTCTACAATGAGCAGTTCTTC; CDR3: CSASRAGLYNEQFF
V: TRBV30; D: .; J: TRBJ1-2; DNA: TGTGCCTGGACCGTGACAGCCCTCTATGGCTACACCTTC; CDR3: CAWTVTALYGYTF
V: TRBV29-1; D: .; J: TRBJ2-7; DNA: TGCAGCGTTGTCGGCAGGAGCGACTACGAGCAGTACTTC; CDR3: CSVVGRSDYEQYF
V: TRBV5-8; D: TRBD1; J: TRBJ2-7; DNA: TGTGCCAGCAGTTCTCGGGGACAGGGGTTCAACGAGCAGTACTTC; CDR3: CASSSRGQGFNEQYF
V: TRBV19; D: .; J: TRBJ2-7; DNA: TGTGCCACCATGGCCCGGGACGGGAGCTCCTACGAGCAGTACTTC; CDR3: CATMARDGSSYEQYF
V: TRBV29-1; D: .; J: TRBJ1-2; DNA: TGCAGCGTTGAGTTGAAACCCAACTATGGCTACACCTTC; CDR3: CSVELKPNYGYTF